This is a list of T cell receptor beta chains from one sample in a study of T cells in tumors after PD-1 blockade. Repertoires were generated with immunoSEQ multiplex PCR, while TCRdb's copy carries only in-frame clones and drops some. This table has 45,000 to 60,000 clones, around 80% appearing once. Sequences were derived from PBMCs, sampled before anti-PD-1 therapy. All receptors derive from a human donor with advanced basal cell or squamous cell carcinoma (not recorded which). CDR3s include the opening cysteine and the closing phenylalanine or tryptophan. The D gene is left open where the match is weak. A row's size may be missing; if present it is once, few, many or a size class.

j_gene: TRBJ2-3
d_gene: NA
abundance: once
v_gene: TRBV5-1
CDR3aa: CASSLAYSGGGADTQYF
CDR3nt: TGCGCCAGCAGCTTGGCCTATTCCGGAGGAGGAGCAGATACGCAGTATTTT

j_gene: TRBJ2-3
d_gene: TRBD1
abundance: NA
v_gene: TRBV5-1
CDR3aa: CASSPSGTGLPDTQYF
CDR3nt: TGCGCCAGCAGCCCCTCCGGGACAGGCCTGCCAGATACGCAGTATTTT

j_gene: TRBJ1-5
d_gene: NA
abundance: NA
v_gene: TRBV3-1/TRBV3-2
CDR3aa: CASSQGVNQPQHF
CDR3nt: TGTGCCAGCAGCCAAGGTGTCAATCAGCCCCAGCATTTT

j_gene: TRBJ1-1
d_gene: NA
abundance: NA
v_gene: TRBV10-1
CDR3aa: CASSPGRTNTEAFF
CDR3nt: TGCGCCAGCAGCCCGGGACGGACGAACACTGAAGCTTTCTTT

j_gene: TRBJ1-1
d_gene: NA
abundance: once
v_gene: TRBV5-1
CDR3aa: CASTRATLGGSTVLSTEAFF
CDR3nt: TGCGCCAGCACAAGGGCGACCCTAGGAGGGTCCACTGTATTGAGCACTGAAGCTTTCTTT

j_gene: TRBJ2-7
d_gene: TRBD1
abundance: NA
v_gene: TRBV5-5
CDR3aa: CASSWGQGLSYEQYF
CDR3nt: TGTGCCAGCAGCTGGGGACAGGGACTTAGCTACGAGCAGTACTTC

j_gene: TRBJ1-2
d_gene: NA
abundance: NA
v_gene: TRBV3-1/TRBV3-2
CDR3aa: CASSPGNVGHGYTF
CDR3nt: TGTGCCAGCAGTCCCGGCAATGTGGGTCATGGCTACACCTTC

j_gene: TRBJ1-1
d_gene: NA
abundance: NA
v_gene: TRBV20-1
CDR3aa: CSASNSYMNTEAFF
CDR3nt: TGCAGTGCTAGTAACAGTTACATGAACACTGAAGCTTTCTTT

j_gene: TRBJ2-5
d_gene: TRBD2
abundance: once
v_gene: TRBV5-1
CDR3aa: CASSLFSSGEVQETQYF
CDR3nt: TGCGCCAGCAGCTTGTTCTCTAGCGGGGAGGTACAAGAGACCCAGTACTTC

j_gene: TRBJ1-2
d_gene: NA
abundance: NA
v_gene: TRBV7-8
CDR3aa: CASSLELEQINYGYTF
CDR3nt: TGTGCCAGCAGCTTAGAATTAGAACAGATTAACTATGGCTACACCTTC

j_gene: TRBJ1-6
d_gene: NA
abundance: NA
v_gene: TRBV7-8
CDR3aa: CASRTAFQTPLHF
CDR3nt: TGTGCCAGCAGGACTGCCTTTCAGACACCCCTCCACTTT

j_gene: TRBJ1-2
d_gene: TRBD1
abundance: NA
v_gene: TRBV5-5
CDR3aa: CASSRQGGNYGYTF
CDR3nt: TGTGCCAGCAGCAGACAGGGGGGGAACTATGGCTACACCTTC

j_gene: TRBJ2-1
d_gene: NA
abundance: NA
v_gene: TRBV29-1
CDR3aa: CSPNEQFF
CDR3nt: TGCAGCCCCAATGAGCAGTTCTTC

j_gene: TRBJ1-1
d_gene: TRBD1
abundance: NA
v_gene: TRBV18
CDR3aa: CASSLGQTMNTEAFF
CDR3nt: TGTGCCAGCTCACTGGGACAGACCATGAACACTGAAGCTTTCTTT

j_gene: TRBJ2-2
d_gene: NA
abundance: NA
v_gene: TRBV28
CDR3aa: CASSFGRSTTGELFF
CDR3nt: TGTGCCAGCAGTTTCGGGCGGAGTACCACCGGGGAGCTGTTTTTT

j_gene: TRBJ2-1
d_gene: TRBD1
abundance: once
v_gene: TRBV18
CDR3aa: CASSPGQRTGGLEQFF
CDR3nt: TGTGCCAGCTCACCAGGTCAGAGGACAGGGGGCTTGGAGCAGTTCTTC

j_gene: TRBJ2-7
d_gene: NA
abundance: NA
v_gene: TRBV7-8
CDR3aa: CASSLRGRGTYEQYF
CDR3nt: TGTGCCAGCAGCCTTAGGGGGAGGGGAACCTACGAGCAGTACTTC

j_gene: TRBJ2-3
d_gene: NA
abundance: NA
v_gene: TRBV6-5
CDR3aa: CASSRAPRAADTQYF
CDR3nt: TGTGCCAGCAGTCGTGCCCCTCGAGCAGCAGATACGCAGTATTTT

j_gene: TRBJ2-1
d_gene: NA
abundance: NA
v_gene: TRBV6-5
CDR3aa: CASSYRRSRGNEQFF
CDR3nt: TGTGCCAGCAGTTACCGGAGGTCGCGAGGAAATGAGCAGTTCTTC

j_gene: TRBJ2-7
d_gene: NA
abundance: NA
v_gene: TRBV27
CDR3aa: CASGLGTLREQYF
CDR3nt: TGTGCCAGCGGCCTAGGCACCCTACGAGAGCAGTACTTC

j_gene: TRBJ2-7
d_gene: NA
abundance: NA
v_gene: TRBV3-1/TRBV3-2
CDR3aa: CASSQDTYQVEQYF
CDR3nt: TGTGCCAGCAGCCAAGATACTTATCAGGTAGAGCAGTACTTC

j_gene: TRBJ1-1
d_gene: TRBD1
abundance: NA
v_gene: TRBV5-1
CDR3aa: CASRLAGTGNTEAFF
CDR3nt: TGCGCCAGCAGGTTAGCCGGGACAGGGAACACTGAAGCTTTCTTT

j_gene: TRBJ2-3
d_gene: NA
abundance: NA
v_gene: TRBV7-9
CDR3aa: CASPEGDTQYF
CDR3nt: TGTGCCAGCCCTGAGGGAGATACGCAGTATTTT

j_gene: TRBJ1-2
d_gene: NA
abundance: NA
v_gene: TRBV3-1/TRBV3-2
CDR3aa: CASSRGGGQGYTF
CDR3nt: TGTGCCAGCAGCCGGGGCGGGGGCCAGGGCTACACCTTC

j_gene: TRBJ2-5
d_gene: TRBD2
abundance: NA
v_gene: TRBV9
CDR3aa: CASSVGAQRGRETQYF
CDR3nt: TGTGCCAGCAGCGTAGGTGCCCAGCGGGGGAGAGAGACCCAGTACTTC

j_gene: TRBJ2-5
d_gene: NA
abundance: few
v_gene: TRBV11-3
CDR3aa: CASSPSHETQYF
CDR3nt: TGTGCCAGCAGCCCTTCCCACGAGACCCAGTACTTC

j_gene: TRBJ2-1
d_gene: TRBD2
abundance: NA
v_gene: TRBV27
CDR3aa: CASRGLAGLSYNEQFF
CDR3nt: TGTGCCAGCAGAGGACTAGCGGGCCTCTCCTACAATGAGCAGTTCTTC

j_gene: TRBJ2-1
d_gene: TRBD1
abundance: medium-sized
v_gene: TRBV9
CDR3aa: CASSVGGGRQNEQFF
CDR3nt: TGTGCCAGCAGCGTAGGAGGGGGCCGTCAGAATGAGCAGTTCTTC

j_gene: TRBJ2-7
d_gene: NA
abundance: NA
v_gene: TRBV2
CDR3aa: CASSRPRDGEQYF
CDR3nt: TGTGCCAGCAGCAGACCAAGGGACGGGGAGCAGTACTTC

j_gene: TRBJ1-2
d_gene: NA
abundance: NA
v_gene: TRBV5-1
CDR3aa: CASSFGDGALTF
CDR3nt: NA

j_gene: TRBJ1-1
d_gene: NA
abundance: NA
v_gene: TRBV9
CDR3aa: CASSVALSTEAFF
CDR3nt: TGTGCCAGCAGCGTAGCTCTAAGCACTGAAGCTTTCTTT

j_gene: TRBJ1-1
d_gene: NA
abundance: NA
v_gene: TRBV5-8
CDR3aa: CASSLGTSDTEAFF
CDR3nt: TGTGCCAGCAGCTTGGGGACATCGGACACTGAAGCTTTCTTT

j_gene: TRBJ1-2
d_gene: NA
abundance: NA
v_gene: TRBV7-2
CDR3aa: CASSLGLGYGYTF
CDR3nt: TGTGCCAGCAGCTTAGGGTTAGGCTATGGCTACACCTTC

j_gene: TRBJ2-7
d_gene: NA
abundance: medium-sized
v_gene: TRBV9
CDR3aa: CASSKQGHEQYF
CDR3nt: TGTGCCAGCAGCAAACAGGGTCACGAGCAGTACTTC

j_gene: TRBJ2-6
d_gene: NA
abundance: NA
v_gene: TRBV5-1
CDR3aa: CASSLEDSPFPSGANVLTF
CDR3nt: TGCGCCAGCAGCTTGGAGGACAGTCCTTTTCCCTCTGGGGCCAACGTCCTGACTTTC

j_gene: TRBJ2-3
d_gene: NA
abundance: NA
v_gene: TRBV3-1/TRBV3-2
CDR3aa: CASSQWRYTDTQYF
CDR3nt: TGTGCCAGCAGCCAATGGAGGTACACAGATACGCAGTATTTT

j_gene: TRBJ2-2
d_gene: TRBD1
abundance: few
v_gene: TRBV4-2
CDR3aa: CASSHTGQGATGELFF
CDR3nt: TGTGCCAGCAGCCACACCGGACAGGGGGCGACCGGGGAGCTGTTTTTT

j_gene: TRBJ1-1
d_gene: NA
abundance: NA
v_gene: TRBV5-1
CDR3aa: CASSLQSSSTEAFF
CDR3nt: TGCGCCAGCAGCCTGCAGTCGTCGAGCACTGAAGCTTTCTTT